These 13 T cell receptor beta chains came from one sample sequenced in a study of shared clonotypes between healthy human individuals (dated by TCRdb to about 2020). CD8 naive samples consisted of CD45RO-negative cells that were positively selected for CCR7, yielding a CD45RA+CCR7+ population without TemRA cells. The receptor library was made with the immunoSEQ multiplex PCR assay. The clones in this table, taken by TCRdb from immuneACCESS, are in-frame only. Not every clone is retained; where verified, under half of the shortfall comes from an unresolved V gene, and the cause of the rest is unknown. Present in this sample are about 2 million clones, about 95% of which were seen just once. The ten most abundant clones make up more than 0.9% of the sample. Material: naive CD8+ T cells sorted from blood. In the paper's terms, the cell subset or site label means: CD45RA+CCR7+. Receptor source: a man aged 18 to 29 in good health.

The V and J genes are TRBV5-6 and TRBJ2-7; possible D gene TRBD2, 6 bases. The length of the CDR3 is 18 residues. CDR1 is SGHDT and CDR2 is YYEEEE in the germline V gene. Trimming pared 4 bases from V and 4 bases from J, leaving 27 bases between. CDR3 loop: CASSQQWAREATYYEQYF. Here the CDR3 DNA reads TGTGCCAGCAGCCAACAATGGGCCAGGGAGGCCACCTATTACGAGCAGTACTTC.

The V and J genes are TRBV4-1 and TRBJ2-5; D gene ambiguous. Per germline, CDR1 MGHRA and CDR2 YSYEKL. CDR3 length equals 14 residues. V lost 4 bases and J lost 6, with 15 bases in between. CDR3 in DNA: TGCGCCAGCAGCCTGGACGCGACGTCGCAGACCCAGTACTTC. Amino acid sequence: CASSLDATSQTQYF.

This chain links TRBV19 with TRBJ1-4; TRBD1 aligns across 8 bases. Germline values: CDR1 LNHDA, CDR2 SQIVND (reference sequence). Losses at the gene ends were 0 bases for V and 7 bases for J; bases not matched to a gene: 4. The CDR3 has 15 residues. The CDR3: CASSIELTGAEKLFF. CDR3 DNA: TGTGCCAGTAGTATAGAATTGACAGGGGCTGAAAAACTGTTTTTT.

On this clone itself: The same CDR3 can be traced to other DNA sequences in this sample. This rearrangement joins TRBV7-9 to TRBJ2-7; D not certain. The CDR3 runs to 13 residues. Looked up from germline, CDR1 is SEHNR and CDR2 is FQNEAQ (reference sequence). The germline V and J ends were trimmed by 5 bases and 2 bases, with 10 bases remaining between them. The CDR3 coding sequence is TGTGCCAGCAGCCCCTCCGGTACCTACGAGCAGTACTTC. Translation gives CASSPSGTYEQYF.

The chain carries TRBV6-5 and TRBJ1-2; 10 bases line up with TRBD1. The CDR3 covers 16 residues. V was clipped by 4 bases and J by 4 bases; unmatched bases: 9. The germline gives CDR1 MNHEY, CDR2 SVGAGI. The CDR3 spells CASSSSWTGGVYGYTF. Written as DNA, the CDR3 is TGTGCCAGCAGTTCCTCCTGGACAGGGGGTGTCTATGGCTACACCTTC.

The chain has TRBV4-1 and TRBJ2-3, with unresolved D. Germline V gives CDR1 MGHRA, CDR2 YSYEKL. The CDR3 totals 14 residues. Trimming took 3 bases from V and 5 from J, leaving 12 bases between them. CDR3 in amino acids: CASSQALLEDTQYF. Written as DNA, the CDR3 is TGCGCCAGCAGCCAGGCCCTCTTGGAAGATACGCAGTATTTT.

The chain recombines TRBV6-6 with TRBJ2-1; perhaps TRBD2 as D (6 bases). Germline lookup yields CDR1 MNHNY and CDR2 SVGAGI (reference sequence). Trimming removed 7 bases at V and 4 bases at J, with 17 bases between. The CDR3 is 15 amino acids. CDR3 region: CASIYSSGLYNEQFF. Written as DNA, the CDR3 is TGTGCCAGCATTTATTCAAGCGGGTTGTACAATGAGCAGTTCTTC.

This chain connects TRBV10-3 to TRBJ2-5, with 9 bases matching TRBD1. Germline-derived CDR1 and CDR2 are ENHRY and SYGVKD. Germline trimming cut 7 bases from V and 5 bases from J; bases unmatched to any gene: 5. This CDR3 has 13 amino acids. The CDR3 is CAITPDRGETQYF. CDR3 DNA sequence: TGTGCCATCACTCCGGACAGGGGTGAGACCCAGTACTTC.

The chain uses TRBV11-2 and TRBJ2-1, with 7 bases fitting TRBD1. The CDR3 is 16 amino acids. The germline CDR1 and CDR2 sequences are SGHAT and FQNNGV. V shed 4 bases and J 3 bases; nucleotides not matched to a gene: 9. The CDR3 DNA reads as TGTGCCAGCAGCTACGAATATGGGGACAGCTACAATGAGCAGTTCTTC. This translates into CASSYEYGDSYNEQFF.

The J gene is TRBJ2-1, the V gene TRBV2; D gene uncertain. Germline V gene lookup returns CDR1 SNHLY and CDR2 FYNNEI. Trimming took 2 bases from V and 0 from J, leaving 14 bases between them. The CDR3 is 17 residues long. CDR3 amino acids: CASSERAPPSSYNEQFF. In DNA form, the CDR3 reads TGTGCCAGCAGTGAACGAGCTCCCCCGAGCTCCTACAATGAGCAGTTCTTC.

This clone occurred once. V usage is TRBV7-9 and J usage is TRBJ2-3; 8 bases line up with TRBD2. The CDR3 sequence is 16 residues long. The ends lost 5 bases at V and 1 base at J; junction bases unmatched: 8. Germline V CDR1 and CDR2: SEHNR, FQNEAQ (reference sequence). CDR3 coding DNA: TGTGCCAGCAGCCCCCAGCGGGAGAAGGGCACAGATACGCAGTATTTT. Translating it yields CASSPQREKGTDTQYF.

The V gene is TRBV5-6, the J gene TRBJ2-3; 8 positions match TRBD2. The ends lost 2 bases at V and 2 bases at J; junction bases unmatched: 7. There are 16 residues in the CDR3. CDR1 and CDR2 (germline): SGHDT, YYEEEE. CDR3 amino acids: CASSFSQRGSTDTQYF. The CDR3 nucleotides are TGTGCCAGCAGCTTTTCACAGCGGGGGTCCACAGATACGCAGTATTTT.

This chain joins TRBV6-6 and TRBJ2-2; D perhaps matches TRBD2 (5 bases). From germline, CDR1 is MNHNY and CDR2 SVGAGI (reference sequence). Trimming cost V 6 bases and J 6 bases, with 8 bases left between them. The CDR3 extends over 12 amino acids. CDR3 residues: CASREGSGELFF. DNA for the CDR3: TGTGCCAGCAGAGAGGGCTCCGGGGAGCTGTTTTTT.